The rows below give T cell receptor beta chains drawn from one sample of a study of blood T cell repertoires in COVID-19. Clones were sequenced by immunoSEQ multiplex PCR, and TCRdb holds only the in-frame ones, with some missing. The sample contains about 96,000 clones, roughly 84% of which appear only once. Input material: peripheral blood. Receptors originate from a woman aged 55-69 years with acute or convalescent COVID-19. CDR3s include the opening cysteine and the closing phenylalanine or tryptophan. D genes are given only for firm matches. Clone size, where shown, is once, few, many, or a class for clones that have expanded.

clone_size	j_call	cdr3_length	v_call	d_call	cdr3_aa	cdr3_nt
few	TRBJ1-6	13	TRBV20-1	NA	CSASLGYNSPLHF	TGCAGTGCTAGTCTCGGGTATAATTCACCCCTCCACTTT
few	TRBJ1-2	14	TRBV29-1	NA	CSVELQGGLNGYTF	TGCAGCGTTGAACTCCAGGGAGGGTTGAATGGCTACACCTTC
NA	TRBJ1-6	15	TRBV5-6	NA	CASSRVGSYNSPLHF	TGTGCCAGCAGCCGTGTCGGGTCTTATAATTCACCCCTCCACTTT
NA	TRBJ1-1	14	TRBV6-2/TRBV6-3	NA	CASSRRGVGAEAFF	TGTGCCAGCAGCCGACGCGGGGTCGGGGCTGAAGCTTTCTTT
NA	TRBJ1-5	14	TRBV5-1	NA	CASSLGAGMEPQHF	TGCGCCAGCAGCTTAGGGGCGGGGATGGAGCCCCAGCATTTT
NA	TRBJ1-2	13	TRBV5-1	TRBD1	CASSLGTGEGYTF	TGCGCCAGCAGCTTGGGGACAGGGGAGGGCTACACCTTC
NA	TRBJ2-7	15	TRBV6-2/TRBV6-3	TRBD2	CASSAGTSGSYEQYF	TGTGCCAGCAGTGCGGGGACTAGCGGCTCCTACGAGCAGTACTTC
NA	TRBJ1-2	12	TRBV2	NA	CASAKTGWGYTF	TGTGCCAGCGCGAAGACGGGGTGGGGCTACACCTTC
NA	TRBJ1-1	16	TRBV11-2	TRBD1	CASSSTGQVRSTEAFF	TGTGCCAGCAGCTCCACCGGACAGGTCCGGAGCACTGAAGCTTTCTTT
NA	TRBJ1-2	16	TRBV6-6	NA	CASSFLRPGSGYGYTF	TGTGCCAGCAGTTTTCTACGCCCAGGGTCCGGCTATGGCTACACCTTC
NA	TRBJ1-1	16	TRBV30	TRBD1	CAWSLGVGRGLTEAFF	TGTGCCTGGAGTCTGGGTGTGGGCAGGGGGCTGACTGAAGCTTTCTTT
NA	TRBJ1-6	13	TRBV7-9	TRBD1	CASRGDRVSPLHF	TGTGCCAGCAGGGGGGACAGGGTTTCACCCCTCCACTTT
NA	TRBJ1-1	13	TRBV29-1	TRBD1	CSVITGGASEAFF	TGCAGCGTTATAACAGGGGGCGCGTCTGAAGCTTTCTTT
NA	TRBJ2-3	14	TRBV28	TRBD2	CATRLGGSTDTQYF	TGTGCCACCCGCCTGGGGGGGAGCACAGATACGCAGTATTTT
few	TRBJ1-4	15	TRBV4-1	NA	CASSQIGLPGEKLFF	TGCGCCAGCAGCCAAATCGGACTACCTGGTGAAAAACTGTTTTTT
NA	TRBJ2-7	14	TRBV18	NA	CASSPAGVGYEQYF	TGTGCCAGCTCACCAGCAGGGGTAGGCTACGAGCAGTACTTC
NA	TRBJ1-2	13	TRBV5-6	NA	CASSLNPSVGYTF	TGTGCCAGCAGCCTCAACCCTTCGGTTGGCTACACCTTC
NA	TRBJ2-3	16	TRBV4-3	NA	CASSQDGGVGTDTQYF	TGCGCCAGCAGCCAAGATGGCGGAGTCGGGACAGATACGCAGTATTTT
NA	TRBJ1-1	19	TRBV5-1	TRBD1	CASSLVGGTGGLMNTEAFF	TGCGCCAGCAGCTTGGTGGGTGGGACAGGGGGTCTAATGAACACTGAAGCTTTCTTT
NA	TRBJ2-2	13	TRBV7-9	NA	CASSVTNTGELFF	TGTGCCAGCAGCGTAACGAACACCGGGGAGCTGTTTTTT
few	TRBJ1-6	15	TRBV11-1	TRBD1	CASSMTGQGVSPLHF	TGTGCCAGCAGCATGACTGGACAGGGGGTTTCACCCCTCCACTTT
NA	TRBJ1-2	14	TRBV6-5	NA	CASSSLDSRGGYTF	TGTGCCAGCAGTTCACTTGACAGCCGCGGCGGCTACACCTTC
NA	TRBJ2-7	17	TRBV28	TRBD1	CASSFNLRDRGTYEQYF	TGTGCCAGCAGTTTTAACCTAAGGGACAGGGGAACCTACGAGCAGTACTTC
NA	TRBJ2-7	13	TRBV12-3/TRBV12-4	NA	CASSLVETYEQYF	TGTGCCAGCAGTTTGGTGGAGACCTACGAGCAGTACTTC
NA	TRBJ1-3	15	TRBV18	NA	CASGPQGGVGNTIYF	TGTGCCAGCGGCCCCCAGGGAGGCGTGGGAAACACCATATATTTT
NA	TRBJ1-2	13	TRBV2	TRBD1	CASYRGGGYGYTF	TGTGCCAGCTACAGGGGAGGAGGCTATGGCTACACCTTC
few	TRBJ2-5	15	TRBV2	TRBD1	CASTRTGTAKETQYF	TGTGCCAGCACTCGGACCGGGACAGCCAAAGAGACCCAGTACTTC
NA	TRBJ2-7	16	TRBV9	TRBD2	CASSAAGTSGVSEQYF	TGTGCCAGCAGCGCGGCAGGGACTAGCGGGGTATCCGAGCAGTACTTC
NA	TRBJ1-4	15	TRBV11-2	NA	CASSPGRAGNEKLFF	TGTGCCAGCAGCCCAGGGAGGGCGGGCAATGAAAAACTGTTTTTT
NA	TRBJ1-2	13	TRBV10-1	NA	CASSAFSGDGYTF	TGCGCCAGCAGTGCCTTTTCGGGGGATGGCTACACCTTC
NA	TRBJ2-3	13	TRBV5-3	NA	CATPRPNRGTQYF	TGTGCCACCCCGAGGCCCAACCGGGGTACGCAGTATTTT
NA	TRBJ2-1	14	TRBV7-3	NA	CASSFGGGVGEQFF	TGTGCCAGCAGCTTCGGAGGAGGCGTAGGTGAGCAGTTCTTC
NA	TRBJ1-1	15	TRBV5-1	TRBD1	CASSSIRGQNTEAFF	TGCGCCAGCAGCTCGATCAGGGGGCAGAACACTGAAGCTTTCTTT
NA	TRBJ1-2	17	TRBV19	TRBD1	CASSIQVGGQGHYGYTF	TGTGCCAGTAGTATACAAGTAGGCGGACAGGGCCACTATGGCTACACCTTC
once	TRBJ2-7	14	TRBV5-4	NA	CASSSARDSYEQYF	TGTGCCAGCAGCTCAGCTCGGGATTCCTACGAGCAGTACTTC
NA	TRBJ1-2	13	TRBV5-1	TRBD1	CASSAGQGGGYTF	TGCGCCAGCAGCGCGGGACAGGGTGGTGGCTACACCTTC
NA	TRBJ2-7	15	TRBV28	TRBD2	CASSFRIAGYYEQYF	TGTGCCAGCAGTTTTAGGATAGCGGGGTACTACGAGCAGTACTTC
NA	TRBJ1-6	14	TRBV11-3	NA	CASSPHIQGSPLHF	TGTGCCAGCAGCCCGCACATTCAGGGTTCACCCCTCCACTTT
once	TRBJ1-1	14	TRBV6-6	NA	CASSYSELSAEAFF	TGTGCCAGCAGTTACTCTGAGCTTTCGGCTGAAGCTTTCTTT
once	TRBJ2-5	14	TRBV5-1	NA	CASSIGTGQETQYF	TGCGCCAGCAGCATAGGGACTGGGCAAGAGACCCAGTACTTC
NA	TRBJ1-4	18	TRBV4-1	NA	CASSQDRGSRATNEKLFF	TGCGCCAGCAGCCAAGATCGAGGGAGTCGGGCAACTAATGAAAAACTGTTTTTT
NA	TRBJ2-7	14	TRBV7-9	NA	CASSLVAGDDEQYF	TGTGCCAGCAGCTTAGTCGCAGGGGACGACGAGCAGTACTTC
NA	TRBJ1-5	15	TRBV6-4	NA	CASRVDGDSNQPQHF	TGTGCCAGCAGAGTCGACGGAGATAGCAATCAGCCCCAGCATTTT
NA	TRBJ1-3	15	TRBV5-1	NA	CASSFDTVSGNTIYF	TGCGCCAGCAGCTTTGACACCGTCTCTGGAAACACCATATATTTT
NA	TRBJ1-6	15	TRBV2	NA	CASSEAGRDNSPLHF	TGTGCCAGCAGTGAAGCAGGGAGGGATAATTCACCCCTCCACTTT